What follows describes a single T cell receptor (beta chain). No antigen is known for it. Per-base quality was not reported, and no clone a single base away is much larger than it. To sequence the TCRbeta CDR3 region, genomic DNA was isolated from the sorted cells. The immunoSEQ Assay was used to sequence the TCRbeta CDR3 regions. TCRdb re-hosts the immuneACCESS table, in-frame sequences only. Its copies lack some clones; in the studies checked, an unresolved V gene accounts for under half of them, and the cause for the rest is not known. Counted in this sample were nearly 25,000 clones; roughly 78% of them appeared once. The ten largest clones add up to 1.4% of the sample. The sample comes from a study of OX40 agonist ivuxolimab in advanced cancers. Regarding the study in general: Ivuxolimab, which targeted the costimulatory receptor OX40 (CD134), was an agonistic, fully human IgG2 monoclonal antibody. Intravenous ivuxolimab was administered to patients every 2 weeks at six dose levels: 0.01, 0.1, 0.3, 1.5, 3 and 10 mg/kg. The dose-escalation cohort was roughly 87% male with a mean age of approximately 60 years, ranging from roughly 20 to 80. Partial responses occurred in three dose-escalation patients: two with cutaneous melanoma and one with hepatocellular carcinoma. The point of sequencing TCRbeta in the periphery was to test whether ivuxolimab changed TCR sequence diversity and drove clonal T-cell expansion. The paper covers the monotherapy dose-escalation part of the phase I ivuxolimab trial, which included N of about 56 patients. Prior anti-PD-1, anti-PD-L1 or anti-CTLA-4 therapy was permitted, and checkpoint inhibitors had been received by less than 45% of dose-escalation patients. Of the approximately 50 dose-escalation patients, hepatocellular carcinoma was present in around 20, melanoma in around 15, renal cell carcinoma in 9 and head and neck cancer in 9.

Spanning cysteine to phenylalanine, the CDR3 consists of 14 amino acids. Of the read, only the CDR3 DNA is kept; its 42 bases are in frame from base 1. Sequences SGHNT (CDR1) and YYREEE (CDR2) are obtained from the germline V gene (reference sequence). The V end loses 4 bases and the J end loses 0 bases, and a stretch of 8 bases separates them. Beyond this particular receptor, the publication reports: At doses of 0.1 to 3.0 mg/kg, clonal expansion of both CD4+ and CD8+ blood T cells was observed from baseline to week 6. Low levels of normalized T-cell clonal expansion were also shown by some nonresponding patients. The antigen specificity of the clonally expanded peripheral T cells was not determined. After ivuxolimab, expanded clones were on average more numerous among CD8+ T cells than among CD4+ T cells. In the 0.1-3.0 mg/kg groups, partial responders were among the patients with the lowest normalized peripheral clonal expansion, particularly in CD8+ T cells.

Patients with autoimmune disease history or receiving systemic immunosuppression were excluded from the trial. Peripheral blood for TCR sequencing was collected from all dose cohorts at baseline, on cycle 4 day 1, and on cycle 7 day 1. The samples were drawn from a first-in-human, open-label, multicenter phase I dose-escalation trial of ivuxolimab. Adults with locally advanced or metastatic head and neck squamous cell, hepatocellular, melanoma or renal cell carcinoma were enrolled in the trial. Before TCR sequencing, CD4+ T cells and CD8+ T cells from peripheral blood were sorted into separate populations.

Specimen: CD4+ or CD8+ T cells sorted from blood, collected in a trial of the OX40 agonist ivuxolimab. The TCR sequence derives from an adult with an advanced solid tumor such as melanoma, head and neck, liver or kidney cancer. This sequence uses TRBV5-4 and TRBJ1-3, with the D gene too uncertain to name. The sequence in DNA is TGTGCCAGCAGCCGGGAGTACTCTGGAAACACCATATATTTT. It encodes CASSREYSGNTIYF. Joined to the reference TRBV5-4 and TRBJ1-3 proteins, this CDR3 gives the full variable domain: ETGVTQSPTHLIKTRGQQVTLRCSSQSGHNTVSWYQQALGQGPQFIFQYYREEENGRGNFPPRFSGLQFPNYSSELNVNALELDDSALYLCASSREYSGNTIYFGEGSWLTVV.